A selection of T cell receptor beta chains follows, all from one sample in a study of cytomegalovirus exposure and HLA in healthy donors. Assay: immunoSEQ multiplex PCR; the TCRdb copy retains only in-frame clones and omits some. Counted here are approximately 140,000 clones, roughly 80% occurring once; the ten biggest clones make up roughly 4.5%. Sequencing was carried out using PBMCs. The receptors derive from a man between 35 and 55 years old in good health and CMV-seropositive. Both conserved end residues are part of each CDR3. A D gene is named only where the DNA matches it firmly. A row's size may be missing; if present it is once, few, many or a size class.

size | length | J | V | D | CDR3 | DNA
. | 15 | TRBJ2-7 | TRBV2 | TRBD2 | CASSLGLADTYEQYF | TGTGCCAGCAGCCTCGGACTAGCGGATACCTACGAGCAGTACTTC
. | 12 | TRBJ2-7 | TRBV30 | . | CAWSVQVYEQYF | TGTGCCTGGAGTGTACAGGTTTACGAGCAGTACTTC
. | 14 | TRBJ1-2 | TRBV10-3 | TRBD1 | CAISPSGGNYGYTF | TGTGCCATCAGCCCTTCAGGGGGAAACTATGGCTACACCTTC
. | 15 | TRBJ2-7 | TRBV19 | . | CASSISSTGYYEQYF | TGTGCCAGTAGTATTTCCTCTACGGGGTATTACGAGCAGTACTTC
. | 16 | TRBJ1-2 | TRBV19 | . | CASSIGAGGTWYGYTF | TGTGCCAGTAGTATCGGAGCGGGGGGCACTTGGTATGGCTACACCTTC
. | 17 | TRBJ1-5 | TRBV6-1 | TRBD1 | CASSVGLVGTANQPQHF | TGTGCCAGCAGTGTAGGCTTAGTCGGGACAGCTAATCAGCCCCAGCATTTT
. | 15 | TRBJ1-2 | TRBV6-1 | . | CASSDRGGPNYGYTF | TGTGCCAGCAGCGACCGGGGAGGGCCAAACTATGGCTACACCTTC
. | 15 | TRBJ1-5 | TRBV6-1 | TRBD1 | CASSSTGYSNQPQHF | TGTGCCAGCAGTTCGACAGGGTATAGCAATCAGCCCCAGCATTTT
. | 17 | TRBJ2-3 | TRBV5-8 | TRBD2 | CASSSGDSSGSTDTQYF | TGTGCCAGCAGCTCCGGAGATTCTAGCGGGAGCACAGATACGCAGTATTTT
. | 13 | TRBJ2-7 | TRBV2 | . | CASSVGGWDEQYF | TGTGCCAGCAGTGTCGGGGGATGGGACGAGCAGTACTTC
. | 14 | TRBJ2-7 | TRBV18 | . | CASSPPGFSYEQYF | TGTGCCAGCTCACCTCCGGGATTTTCCTACGAGCAGTACTTC
. | 16 | TRBJ1-2 | TRBV4-3 | . | CASSQASWGLYGGYTF | TGCGCCAGCAGCCAAGCTTCGTGGGGGCTCTATGGTGGCTACACCTTC
. | 13 | TRBJ1-1 | TRBV11-2 | . | CASSLGQDTEAFF | TGTGCCAGCAGCTTAGGACAGGACACTGAAGCTTTCTTT
once | 15 | TRBJ1-6 | TRBV6-5 | . | CASSYSQGWASPLHF | TGTGCCAGCAGTTACTCCCAGGGTTGGGCTTCACCCCTCCACTTT
. | 14 | TRBJ1-4 | TRBV6-6 | . | CASSRGGGHEKLFF | TGTGCCAGCAGCCGGGGCGGGGGGCATGAAAAACTGTTTTTT
. | 14 | TRBJ1-1 | TRBV5-1 | TRBD1 | CASSTGQVDTEAFF | TGCGCCAGCAGCACTGGACAGGTAGACACTGAAGCTTTCTTT
. | 14 | TRBJ2-7 | TRBV6-5 | . | CASTRWAGSYEQYF | TGTGCCAGCACAAGATGGGCAGGCTCCTACGAGCAGTACTTC
. | 19 | TRBJ2-6 | TRBV27 | TRBD1 | CASSWYSGQGESGANVLTF | TGTGCCAGCAGTTGGTACAGCGGACAGGGGGAGTCTGGGGCCAACGTCCTGACTTTC
few | 13 | TRBJ1-2 | TRBV10-3 | . | CAISEGSDYGYTF | TGTGCCATCAGTGAGGGCTCCGACTATGGCTACACCTTC
. | 13 | TRBJ2-5 | TRBV27 | . | CASSLTNWETQYF | TGTGCCAGCAGTTTAACTAACTGGGAGACCCAGTACTTC
. | 14 | TRBJ2-5 | TRBV2 | . | CASRDRTFGETQYF | TGTGCCAGCAGAGACCGGACATTCGGCGAGACCCAGTACTTC
. | 15 | TRBJ1-1 | TRBV19 | TRBD1 | CASSTRTGENTEAFF | TGTGCCAGTAGTACCCGGACAGGGGAGAACACTGAAGCTTTCTTT
few | 16 | TRBJ2-3 | TRBV5-1 | . | CASSPTGLGMTDTQYF | TGCGCCAGCAGTCCCACGGGTCTAGGTATGACAGATACGCAGTATTTT
few | 18 | TRBJ2-7 | TRBV7-8 | TRBD1 | CASSLQVAGGYISYEQYF | TGTGCCAGCAGCTTACAAGTAGCAGGGGGCTATATTTCCTACGAGCAGTACTTC
. | 14 | TRBJ2-7 | TRBV4-2 | TRBD2 | CASSQGGGSYEQYF | TGTGCCAGCAGCCAAGGCGGGGGCTCCTACGAGCAGTACTTC
. | 12 | TRBJ2-1 | TRBV18 | . | CASSSQGDEQFF | TGTGCCAGCTCATCACAGGGAGATGAGCAGTTCTTC
few | 13 | TRBJ1-4 | TRBV6-5 | . | CASSENRDEKLFF | TGTGCCAGCAGTGAAAACAGGGATGAAAAACTGTTTTTT
few | 13 | TRBJ1-2 | TRBV5-1 | TRBD1 | CASSLEQGYGYTF | TGCGCCAGCAGCTTAGAACAGGGGTATGGCTACACCTTC
. | 14 | TRBJ2-7 | TRBV18 | . | CASSLRDTDYEQYF | TGTGCCAGCTCACTTCGGGACACCGACTACGAGCAGTACTTC
. | 11 | TRBJ1-2 | TRBV29-1 | . | CSGREGTGYTF | TGCAGTGGGAGAGAGGGTACCGGCTACACCTTC
. | 14 | TRBJ2-1 | TRBV2 | . | CASSEVPSYNEQFF | TGTGCCAGCAGTGAAGTCCCTTCCTACAATGAGCAGTTCTTC
once | 14 | TRBJ2-7 | TRBV7-9 | TRBD1 | CASSQAGGIYEQYF | TGTGCCAGCAGCCAAGCAGGGGGCATATACGAGCAGTACTTC
. | 14 | TRBJ2-1 | TRBV6-5 | . | CASSYSGPYNEQFF | TGTGCCAGCAGTTACTCTGGGCCGTACAATGAGCAGTTCTTC
. | 17 | TRBJ2-2 | TRBV4-1 | TRBD1 | CASSQTGTGAYTGELFF | TGCGCCAGCAGCCAAACCGGGACAGGGGCATACACCGGGGAGCTGTTTTTT
. | 15 | TRBJ1-1 | TRBV9 | . | CASSGGGNSNTEAFF | TGTGCCAGCAGCGGAGGAGGCAATTCGAACACTGAAGCTTTCTTT
once | 14 | TRBJ1-2 | TRBV11-2 | . | CASSLGGTGYGYTF | TGTGCCAGCAGCTTAGGCGGGACGGGATATGGCTACACCTTC
. | 13 | TRBJ2-7 | TRBV6-5 | . | CASRYQGGYEQYF | TGTGCCAGCAGATATCAGGGGGGCTACGAGCAGTACTTC
once | 14 | TRBJ2-2 | TRBV9 | . | CASSTWTYTGELFF | TGTGCCAGCAGCACCTGGACTTACACCGGGGAGCTGTTTTTT
. | 15 | TRBJ1-5 | TRBV10-2 | TRBD1 | CASSVSTGADQPQHF | TGCGCCAGCAGTGTCTCGACAGGGGCGGATCAGCCCCAGCATTTT
. | 15 | TRBJ2-4 | TRBV19 | TRBD1 | CASSTTGGAKNIQYF | TGTGCCAGTAGCACGACAGGGGGCGCGAAAAACATTCAGTACTTC
. | 14 | TRBJ2-7 | TRBV2 | TRBD2 | CASSDLAGVTEQYF | TGTGCCAGCAGTGACCTAGCGGGAGTAACCGAGCAGTACTTC
. | 16 | TRBJ2-1 | TRBV9 | TRBD2 | CASSVGGAGGHNEQFF | TGTGCCAGCAGCGTAGGGGGTGCGGGAGGCCACAATGAGCAGTTCTTC
. | 13 | TRBJ2-7 | TRBV29-1 | TRBD1 | CSVEAGGLGEQYF | TGCAGCGTTGAAGCAGGGGGCCTGGGTGAGCAGTACTTC
. | 12 | TRBJ2-7 | TRBV7-9 | . | CASSFLPDEQYF | TGTGCCAGCAGCTTTCTCCCTGACGAGCAGTACTTC
once | 15 | TRBJ1-2 | TRBV6-5 | . | CASSYSVNLAGGYTF | TGTGCCAGCAGTTACTCAGTCAACTTGGCAGGAGGCTACACCTTC
. | 15 | TRBJ2-7 | TRBV19 | TRBD1 | CASSSQGASPYEQYF | TGTGCCAGTAGTTCGCAGGGGGCGTCCCCCTACGAGCAGTACTTC
. | 14 | TRBJ2-5 | TRBV6-5 | TRBD1 | CASSSWDSQETQYF | TGTGCCAGCAGTTCGTGGGACAGCCAAGAGACCCAGTACTTC
once | 15 | TRBJ2-1 | TRBV19 | TRBD2 | CASSMGGGGADEQFF | TGTGCCAGTAGTATGGGGGGCGGGGGGGCCGATGAGCAGTTCTTC
few | 14 | TRBJ2-5 | TRBV7-3 | TRBD2 | CASSLRMGEGTQYF | TGTGCCAGCAGCTTAAGGATGGGGGAGGGGACCCAGTACTTC
. | 15 | TRBJ1-6 | TRBV25-1 | . | CASSEPGVYNSPLHF | TGTGCCAGCAGTGAACCCGGGGTATATAATTCACCCCTCCACTTT
. | 12 | TRBJ2-7 | TRBV7-9 | TRBD2 | CSSSPGGWEQYF | TGTTCCAGCAGCCCGGGAGGGTGGGAGCAGTACTTC
. | 14 | TRBJ1-4 | TRBV5-1 | . | CASSFRQGKEKLFF | TGTGCCAGCAGCTTCAGGCAGGGAAAAGAAAAACTGTTTTTT
. | 14 | TRBJ2-7 | TRBV6-5 | . | CASSVLRAGSGQYF | TGTGCCAGCAGTGTTCTGAGGGCAGGCAGCGGGCAGTACTTC
. | 15 | TRBJ2-7 | TRBV4-3 | . | CASSQEVGGALEQYF | TGCGCCAGCAGCCAAGAGGTGGGGGGGGCTCTCGAGCAGTACTTC
. | 12 | TRBJ2-6 | TRBV29-1 | . | CSVAGGANVLTF | TGCAGCGTTGCAGGCGGGGCCAACGTCCTGACTTTC
. | 13 | TRBJ2-1 | TRBV5-1 | . | CASSLGLDNEQFF | TGCGCCAGCAGCTTGGGACTTGACAATGAGCAGTTCTTC
. | 12 | TRBJ2-5 | TRBV2 | . | CASIQGKETQYF | TGTGCCAGCATTCAGGGAAAAGAGACCCAGTACTTC
. | 12 | TRBJ2-7 | TRBV28 | . | CASSLVGLEQYF | TGTGCCAGCAGTTTGGTGGGGCTCGAGCAGTACTTC
few | 15 | TRBJ1-5 | TRBV7-2 | . | CASSLFFGGHQPQHF | TGTGCCAGCAGCTTATTTTTCGGAGGGCATCAGCCCCAGCATTTT
. | 14 | TRBJ1-5 | TRBV7-8 | TRBD1 | CASSSAGGYQPQHF | TGTGCCAGCAGCTCCGCAGGGGGGTATCAGCCCCAGCATTTT